These 26 T cell receptor beta chains came from one sample sequenced in a study of CD8+ T cells in alopecia areata. RNA was extracted and reverse transcribed into cDNA as the sequencing template. The assay was immunoSEQ multiplex PCR, and TCRdb's table has in-frame clones only and misses some. The sample includes fewer than 250,000 clones, 50% to 60% seen only once; the top ten take approximately 0.45%. The material was CD4+ T cells sorted from blood, obtained at week 0. These receptor sequences come from a human donor with alopecia areata.

The rearrangement links TRBV28 to TRBJ2-3; 9 nucleotides agree with TRBD1. V was pared by 6 bases and J by 5 bases, with 12 bases of the junction left unmatched. The CDR3 consists of 16 residues. CDR1 is MDHEN and CDR2 is SYDVKM in the germline V gene. The chain's CDR3 is CASRPATGGEVDTQYF. The DNA of the CDR3 is TGTGCCAGCAGACCGGCGACAGGGGGAGAGGTAGATACGCAGTATTTT.

The table lists this clone with a few counts. This chain joins TRBV29-1 and TRBJ2-3; the D is unclear. Germline-derived CDR1 and CDR2 are SQVTM and ANQGSEA. This CDR3 contains 10 residues. CDR3 coding DNA: TGCAGTGCATCCTTGGATACGCAGTATTTT. Translation gives CSASLDTQYF.

This clone was seen at least ten times. V gene TRBV18 combines with J gene TRBJ2-1, with a tentative D call TRBD2 (5 bases). Germline V gene data show CDR1 as KGHSH and CDR2 as LQKENI. Trimming stripped 8 bases from V and 5 bases from J, with 10 bases between. CDR3 size: 12 residues. This CDR3 is CASADLHNEQFF. The CDR3 nucleotides are TGTGCCAGCGCGGACTTACACAATGAGCAGTTCTTC.

The chain has TRBV10-3 and TRBJ2-3; 8 positions match TRBD2. The CDR3 is 14 amino acids. Germline V CDR1 and CDR2: ENHRY, SYGVKD. J lost 2 bases, V lost 9 bases, and 7 bases had no gene match. CDR3 sequence (DNA): TGTGCCATTTCGGGCGGGAGGAACACAGATACGCAGTATTTT. It is translated as CAISGGRNTDTQYF.

V is TRBV2 and J is TRBJ2-6, with TRBD1 identical over 8 bases. The V segment lost 8 bases and the J segment 0 bases; nucleotides outside the gene matches: 9. Germline CDR1 SNHLY, CDR2 FYNNEI. The CDR3 sequence is 17 residues long. The CDR3 reads CASCRDRPSSGANVLTF. The CDR3 region has the DNA TGTGCCAGCTGCCGGGACAGGCCGAGCTCTGGGGCCAACGTCCTGACTTTC.

The chain is built from TRBV10-3 and TRBJ2-2; 7 positions match TRBD2. The CDR3 contains 17 residues. J gave up 6 bases and V 2 bases, and 12 bases lay outside the gene matches. Germline V gene lookup returns CDR1 ENHRY and CDR2 SYGVKD. CDR3 region: CAISEIGASGRSGELFF. CDR3 in DNA: TGTGCCATCAGTGAGATTGGTGCTAGCGGTAGATCCGGGGAGCTGTTTTTT.

This rearrangement joins TRBV5-1 to TRBJ2-7, with a tentative D call TRBD1 (6 bases). V lost 2 bases and J 4 bases, leaving 13 bases between the germline ends. The V gene's germline CDR1 is SGHRS and CDR2 YFSETQ. CDR3 length: 14 residues. CDR3 DNA: TGCGCCAGCAGCTTAAGGCAGGGGATTTACGAGCAGTACTTC. It codes for CASSLRQGIYEQYF.

The chain joins TRBV5-6 to TRBJ2-7; D remains ambiguous. Deletions cut 2 bases from V and 0 bases from J, with 12 bases between. The CDR3 extends over 15 amino acids. Germline loops: CDR1 SGHDT, CDR2 YYEEEE. The CDR3 DNA reads TGTGCCAGCAGCTTAATAACGGCCTCCTCCTACGAGCAGTACTTC. This translates into CASSLITASSYEQYF.

This clone was detected once. This chain joins TRBV5-6 and TRBJ2-7, with 7 bases fitting TRBD2. Germline lookup yields CDR1 SGHDT and CDR2 YYEEEE. Losses at the gene ends were 2 bases for V and 3 bases for J; bases not matched to a gene: 5. This CDR3 comprises 14 residues. DNA for the CDR3: TGTGCCAGCAGCTTACGCGGGGGTGTCTACGAGCAGTACTTC. Translating gives CASSLRGGVYEQYF. Filled out from reference TRBV5-6 and TRBJ2-7, the complete variable domain reads DAGVTQSPTHLIKTRGQQVTLRCSPKSGHDTVSWYQQALGQGPQFIFQYYEEEERQRGNFPDRFSGHQFPNYSSELNVNALLLGDSALYLCASSLRGGVYEQYFGPGTRLTVT.

The J gene is TRBJ2-3, the V gene TRBV7-8; TRBD2 agrees at 7 bases. CDR3 length: 16 residues. After removal of 5 bases from V and 5 bases from J, the junction contained 13 bases not matched to a gene. In germline, CDR1 is SGHVS, CDR2 FQNEAQ. The CDR3 DNA reads TGTGCCAGCAGCCTCTGGGTGGGAGGCGGGAGAGATACGCAGTATTTT. It yields the protein CASSLWVGGGRDTQYF.

As concerns this clone: The same CDR3 is also encoded by other DNA sequences in this sample. V usage is TRBV5-1 and J usage is TRBJ2-7; D is ambiguous. Trimming stripped 0 bases from V and 2 bases from J, with 6 bases between. This CDR3 spans 13 amino acids. Germline CDR1 and CDR2: SGHRS and YFSETQ. CDR3 nucleotide sequence: TGCGCCAGCAGCTTGGAGGGAACCTACGAGCAGTACTTC. This sequence encodes CASSLEGTYEQYF.

V usage is TRBV6-5 and J usage is TRBJ2-5, with TRBD1 identical over 7 bases. Germline V gene lookup returns CDR1 MNHEY and CDR2 SVGAGI. With V trimmed by 5 bases and J by 2 bases, 8 bases remained unmatched. This CDR3 has 15 amino acids. CDR3: CASSRWDSAQETQYF. The CDR3 nucleotides are TGTGCCAGCAGTCGATGGGACAGCGCACAAGAGACCCAGTACTTC.

The rearrangement uses TRBV5-8 and TRBJ2-5; perhaps TRBD1 as D (5 bases). The CDR3 has 15 residues. V lost 0 bases to trimming and J lost 1 base, with 10 bases between them. The germline V gene encodes CDR1 SGHTS and CDR2 YDEGEE. The CDR3, as DNA: TGTGCCAGCAGCTTGGGAACAGGCGCCCAAGAGACCCAGTACTTC. Protein sequence: CASSLGTGAQETQYF.

A word on this clone: This specimen includes other DNA sequences encoding the same CDR3. Here the CDR3 reads CAWSVSLSEAFF. CDR3 nucleotide sequence: TGTGCCTGGAGTGTAAGCTTATCTGAAGCTTTCTTT. V usage is TRBV30 and J usage is TRBJ1-1; the D is unclear. The CDR3 spans 12 residues. V was cut by 0 bases and J by 6 bases, with 8 bases left in between. CDR1 is GTSNPN and CDR2 is SVGIG in the germline V gene (reference sequence).

This rearrangement joins TRBV27 to TRBJ2-3; tentative D call: TRBD2 (5 bases). Germline CDR1 is MNHEY and CDR2 is SMNVEV (reference sequence). The CDR3 sequence is 14 residues long. V was shortened by 5 bases and J by 0 bases, with 9 bases between the two germline ends. Written as DNA, the CDR3 is TGTGCCAGCAGTGAGGGCGGGAGCACAGATACGCAGTATTTT. It specifies CASSEGGSTDTQYF.

The rearrangement links TRBV5-4 to TRBJ2-3, with D perhaps assigned TRBD1 or TRBD2 (6 bases each). The CDR3 has 16 residues. The ends were cut back, 1 base at V and 1 base at J, with 13 bases in the middle. The germline CDR1 and CDR2 sequences are SGHNT and YYREEE (reference sequence). CDR3 region: CASSLRRGTRTDTQYF. The CDR3 DNA reads as TGTGCCAGCAGCTTGCGGAGGGGGACCCGCACAGATACGCAGTATTTT. Together with reference TRBV5-4 and TRBJ2-3, the CDR3 gives the full variable domain: ETGVTQSPTHLIKTRGQQVTLRCSSQSGHNTVSWYQQALGQGPQFIFQYYREEENGRGNFPPRFSGLQFPNYSSELNVNALELDDSALYLCASSLRRGTRTDTQYFGPGTRLTVL.

The chain combines TRBV4-1 with TRBJ1-4, with TRBD1 matching 10 bases. There are 17 residues in the CDR3. Germline CDR1 reads MGHRA; CDR2 reads YSYEKL. J was trimmed by 3 bases and V by 2 bases; bases with no gene match: 6. The CDR3 loop is CASSQSGQGIANEKLFF. In DNA, the CDR3 is TGCGCCAGCAGCCAATCGGGACAGGGGATAGCTAATGAAAAACTGTTTTTT.

The genes are TRBV11-2 and TRBJ2-5, with 9 bases lining up with TRBD1. This CDR3 comprises 14 residues. The germline gives CDR1 SGHAT, CDR2 FQNNGV. V gave up 5 bases and J gave up 2 bases; unmatched junction bases: 3. CDR3 residues: CASSGTGRQETQYF. The DNA of the CDR3 is TGTGCCAGCAGCGGGACAGGGCGGCAAGAGACCCAGTACTTC. The complete variable domain, with remaining parts taken from reference TRBV11-2 and TRBJ2-5, reads EAGVAQSPRYKIIEKRQSVAFWCNPISGHATLYWYQQILGQGPKLLIQFQNNGVVDDSQLPKDRFSAERLKGVDSTLKIQPAKLEDSAVYLCASSGTGRQETQYFGPGTRLLVL.

The table lists this clone with a few counts. The V gene is TRBV6-6, the J gene TRBJ2-7; D might be TRBD1 (6 bases). Trimming took off 7 bases at V and 2 bases at J, with 18 bases between the two ends. The germline gives CDR1 MNHNY, CDR2 SVGAGI (reference sequence). The CDR3 length is 15 residues. The CDR3 spells CASTKNPGQTYEQYF. The CDR3 bases are TGTGCCAGCACCAAAAATCCGGGACAAACCTACGAGCAGTACTTC.

The chain joins TRBV6-5 to TRBJ2-7; D is uncertain. The CDR3 has 13 residues. Between the trimmed V and J ends, which lost 6 bases and 7 bases, there was a span of 16 bases. The germline V gene encodes CDR1 MNHEY and CDR2 SVGAGI. The CDR3 spells CASSLPPPSEQYF. The CDR3 DNA sequence: TGTGCCAGCAGCCTACCCCCCCCTAGTGAGCAGTACTTC.

The rearrangement joins TRBV5-1 to TRBJ2-2, with D unresolved. CDR3 size: 14 residues. Trimming removed 7 bases from V and 6 bases from J, with 16 bases in between. Germline CDR1 is SGHRS and CDR2 is YFSETQ. The CDR3 is CASCQVPYPGELFF. CDR3 DNA: TGCGCCAGCTGCCAGGTTCCGTACCCCGGGGAGCTGTTTTTT.

This chain uses TRBV27 with TRBJ1-5, with D unclear. CDR1 MNHEY and CDR2 SMNVEV come from the germline V gene (reference sequence). V gave up 6 bases and J gave up 0 bases, with 6 bases separating them. This CDR3 spans 13 amino acids. CDR3 DNA: TGTGCCAGCAGCATTGATAGCAATCAGCCCCAGCATTTT. It translates to CASSIDSNQPQHF.

The chain uses TRBV4-1 and TRBJ1-2; TRBD1 is a possible D gene (5 bases). V was cut by 1 base and J by 3 bases, with 18 bases left in between. The CDR3 loop spans 17 amino acids. Germline CDR1 is MGHRA and CDR2 is YSYEKL. DNA of the CDR3: TGCGCCAGCAGCCAAGTTTTCAGGGAGGAAGGGGACTATGGCTACACCTTC. It specifies CASSQVFREEGDYGYTF.

This clone was counted between two and nine times. The V and J genes are TRBV29-1 and TRBJ2-6; 7 positions agree with TRBD1. The V segment lost 8 bases and the J segment 0 bases; nucleotides outside the gene matches: 1. CDR1 is SQVTM and CDR2 is ANQGSEA in the germline V gene. The CDR3 spans 13 residues. The CDR3 sequence: CSYRGSGANVLTF. CDR3 in DNA: TGCAGCTACAGGGGCTCTGGGGCCAACGTCCTGACTTTC.

The chain carries TRBV9 and TRBJ1-2; 7 nucleotides agree with TRBD1. V was clipped by 4 bases and J by 4 bases; unmatched bases: 4. In germline, CDR1 is SGDLS, CDR2 YYNGEE. The CDR3 contains 13 residues. DNA of the CDR3: TGTGCCAGCAGCAACACAGGGGCCTATGGCTACACCTTC. It encodes CASSNTGAYGYTF.

The gene calls are TRBV4-1 and TRBJ1-4, with D tentatively TRBD1 (5 bases). V lost 4 bases, J lost 0 bases, and 12 bases lay in between. The CDR3 is 16 residues long. From germline, CDR1 is MGHRA and CDR2 YSYEKL. The CDR3: CASSPPQGSTNEKLFF. CDR3 nucleotides: TGCGCCAGCAGCCCGCCTCAGGGATCAACTAATGAAAAACTGTTTTTT.